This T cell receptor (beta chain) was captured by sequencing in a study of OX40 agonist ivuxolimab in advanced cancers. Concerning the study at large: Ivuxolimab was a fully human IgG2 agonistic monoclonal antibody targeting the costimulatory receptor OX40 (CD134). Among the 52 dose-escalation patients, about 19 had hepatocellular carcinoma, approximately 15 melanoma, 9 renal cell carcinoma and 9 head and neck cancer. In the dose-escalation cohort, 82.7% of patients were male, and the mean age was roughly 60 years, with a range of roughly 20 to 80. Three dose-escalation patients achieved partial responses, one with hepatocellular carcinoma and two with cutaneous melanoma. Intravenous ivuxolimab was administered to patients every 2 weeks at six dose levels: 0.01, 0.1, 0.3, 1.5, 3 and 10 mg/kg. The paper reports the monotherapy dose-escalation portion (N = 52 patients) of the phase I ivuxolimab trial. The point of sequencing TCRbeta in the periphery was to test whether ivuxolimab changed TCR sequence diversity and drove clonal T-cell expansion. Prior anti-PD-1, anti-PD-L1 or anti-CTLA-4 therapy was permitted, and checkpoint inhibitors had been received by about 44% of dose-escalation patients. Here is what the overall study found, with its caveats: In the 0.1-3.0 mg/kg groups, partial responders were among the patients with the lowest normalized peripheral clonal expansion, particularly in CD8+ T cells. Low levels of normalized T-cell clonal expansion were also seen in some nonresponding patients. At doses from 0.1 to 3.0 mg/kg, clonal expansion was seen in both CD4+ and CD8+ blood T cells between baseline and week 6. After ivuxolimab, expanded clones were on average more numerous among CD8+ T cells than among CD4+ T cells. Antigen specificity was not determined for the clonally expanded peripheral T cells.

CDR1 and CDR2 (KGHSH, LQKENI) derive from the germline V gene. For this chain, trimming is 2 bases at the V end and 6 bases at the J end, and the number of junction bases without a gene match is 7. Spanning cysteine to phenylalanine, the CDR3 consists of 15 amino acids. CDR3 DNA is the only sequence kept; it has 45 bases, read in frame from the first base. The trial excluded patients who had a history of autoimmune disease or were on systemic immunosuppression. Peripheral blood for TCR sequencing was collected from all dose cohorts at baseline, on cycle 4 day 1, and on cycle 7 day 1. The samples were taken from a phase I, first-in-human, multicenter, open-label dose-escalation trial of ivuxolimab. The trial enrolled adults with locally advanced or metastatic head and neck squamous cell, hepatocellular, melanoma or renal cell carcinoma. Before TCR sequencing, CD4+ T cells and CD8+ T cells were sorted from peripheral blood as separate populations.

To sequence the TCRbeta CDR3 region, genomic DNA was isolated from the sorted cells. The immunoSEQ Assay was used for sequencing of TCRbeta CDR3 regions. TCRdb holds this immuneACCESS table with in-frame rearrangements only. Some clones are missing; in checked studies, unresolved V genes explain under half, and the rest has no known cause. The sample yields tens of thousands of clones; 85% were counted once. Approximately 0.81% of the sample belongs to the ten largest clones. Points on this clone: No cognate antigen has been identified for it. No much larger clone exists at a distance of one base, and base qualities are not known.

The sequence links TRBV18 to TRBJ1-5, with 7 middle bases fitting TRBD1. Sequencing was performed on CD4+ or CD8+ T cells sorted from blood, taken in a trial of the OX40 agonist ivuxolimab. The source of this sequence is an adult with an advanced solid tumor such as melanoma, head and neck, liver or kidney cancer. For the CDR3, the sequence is CASSPGQGESQPQHF. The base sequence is TGTGCCAGCTCACCAGGGCAGGGGGAGAGTCAGCCCCAGCATTTT.